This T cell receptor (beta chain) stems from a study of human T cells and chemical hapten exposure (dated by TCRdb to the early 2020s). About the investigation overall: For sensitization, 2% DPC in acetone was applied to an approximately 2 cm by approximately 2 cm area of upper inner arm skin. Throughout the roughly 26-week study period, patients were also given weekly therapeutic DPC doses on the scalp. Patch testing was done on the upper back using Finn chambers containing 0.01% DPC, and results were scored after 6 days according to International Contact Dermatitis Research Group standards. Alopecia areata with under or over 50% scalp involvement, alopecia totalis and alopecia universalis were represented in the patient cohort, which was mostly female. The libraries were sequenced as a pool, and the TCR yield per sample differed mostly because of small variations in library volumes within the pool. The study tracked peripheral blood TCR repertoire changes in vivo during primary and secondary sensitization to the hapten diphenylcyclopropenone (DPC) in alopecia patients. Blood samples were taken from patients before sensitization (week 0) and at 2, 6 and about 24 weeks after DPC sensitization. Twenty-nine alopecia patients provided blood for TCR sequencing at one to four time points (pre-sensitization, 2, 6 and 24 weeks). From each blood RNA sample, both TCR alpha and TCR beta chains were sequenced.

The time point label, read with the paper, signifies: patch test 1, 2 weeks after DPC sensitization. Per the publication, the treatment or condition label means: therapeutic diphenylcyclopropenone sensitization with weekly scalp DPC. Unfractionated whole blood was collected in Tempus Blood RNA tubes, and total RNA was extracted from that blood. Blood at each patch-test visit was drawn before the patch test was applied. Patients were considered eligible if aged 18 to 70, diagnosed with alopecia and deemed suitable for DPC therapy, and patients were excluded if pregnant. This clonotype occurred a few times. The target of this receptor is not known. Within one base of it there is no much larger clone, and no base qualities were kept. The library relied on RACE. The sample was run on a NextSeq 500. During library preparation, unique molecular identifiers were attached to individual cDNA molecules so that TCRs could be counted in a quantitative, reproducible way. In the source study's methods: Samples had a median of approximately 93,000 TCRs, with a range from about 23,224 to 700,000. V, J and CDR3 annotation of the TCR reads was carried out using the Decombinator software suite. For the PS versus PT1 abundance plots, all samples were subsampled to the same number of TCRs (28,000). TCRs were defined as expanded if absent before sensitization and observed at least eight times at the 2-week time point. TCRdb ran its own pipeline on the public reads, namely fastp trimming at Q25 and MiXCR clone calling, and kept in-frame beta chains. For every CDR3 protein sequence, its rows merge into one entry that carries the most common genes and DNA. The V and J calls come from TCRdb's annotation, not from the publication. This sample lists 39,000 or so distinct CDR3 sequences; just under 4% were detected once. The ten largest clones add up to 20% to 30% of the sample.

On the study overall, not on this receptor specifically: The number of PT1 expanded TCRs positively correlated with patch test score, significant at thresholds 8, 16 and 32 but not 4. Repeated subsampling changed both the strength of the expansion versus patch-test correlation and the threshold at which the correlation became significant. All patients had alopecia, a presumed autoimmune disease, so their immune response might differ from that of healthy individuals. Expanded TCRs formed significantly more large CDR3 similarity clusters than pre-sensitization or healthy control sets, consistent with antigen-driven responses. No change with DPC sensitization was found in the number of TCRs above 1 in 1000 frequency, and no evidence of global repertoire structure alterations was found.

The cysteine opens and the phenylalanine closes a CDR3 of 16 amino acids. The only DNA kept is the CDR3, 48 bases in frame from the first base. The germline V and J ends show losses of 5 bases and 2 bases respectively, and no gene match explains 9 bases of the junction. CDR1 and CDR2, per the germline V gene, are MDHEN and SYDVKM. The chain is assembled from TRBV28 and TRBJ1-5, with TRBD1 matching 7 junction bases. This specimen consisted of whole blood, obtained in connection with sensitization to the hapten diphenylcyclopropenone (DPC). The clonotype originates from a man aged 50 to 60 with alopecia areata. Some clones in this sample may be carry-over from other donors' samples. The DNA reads TGTGCCAGCAGTCCACCAACCGGGACAGGCAATCAGCCCCAGCATTTT. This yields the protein CASSPPTGTGNQPQHF.